The 11 T cell receptor beta chains presented below share a single source sample, sequenced in a study of blood T cell repertoires in COVID-19. Generated by immunoSEQ multiplex PCR, the TCRdb table keeps only in-frame clones and is missing some. The table lists around 400,000 clones, 83% of them singletons, with around 5% in the top ten. Sequencing was done on a sample of PBMCs or T cells enriched from blood (not recorded which). These receptors were taken from a woman in her forties or fifties who had recovered from COVID-19.

A few counts support this clone. J is TRBJ1-1 and V is TRBV6-5; a possible D gene is TRBD1 (6 bases). Trimming took off 8 bases at V and 5 bases at J, with 15 bases between the two ends. CDR1 is MNHEY and CDR2 is SVGAGI in the germline V gene. The CDR3 is made up of 13 amino acids. The chain's CDR3 is CASYRVGKTEAFF. As DNA, the CDR3 is TGTGCCAGCTACAGGGTAGGGAAAACTGAAGCTTTCTTT.

V gene TRBV5-6 combines with J gene TRBJ1-3, with D possibly being TRBD1 (5 bases). Trimming removed 4 bases at V and 0 bases at J, with 14 bases between. The V gene's germline CDR1 is SGHDT and CDR2 YYEEEE. The CDR3 is 16 amino acids. The chain's CDR3 is CASSAVGGSSGNTIYF. Written as DNA, the CDR3 is TGTGCCAGCAGCGCCGTTGGGGGGAGCTCTGGAAACACCATATATTTT.

The sample holds a few counts of this clone. This chain links TRBV3-1 (or the pseudogene TRBV3-2) with TRBJ1-6, with 8 bases identical to TRBD1. The CDR3 has 15 residues. The ends lost 2 bases at V and 9 bases at J; junction bases unmatched: 6. Germline values: CDR1 LGHDT, CDR2 YNNKEL (reference sequence). CDR3 in DNA: TGTGCCAGCAGCCAAAAACAGGGGGAGGGTTCACCCCTCCACTTT. It is translated as CASSQKQGEGSPLHF.

V and J are TRBV7-2 and TRBJ2-7, with D possibly being TRBD2 (6 bases). Germline lookup yields CDR1 SGHTA and CDR2 FQGNSA. V was pared by 3 bases and J by 2 bases, with 14 bases between. CDR3 length equals 15 residues. The CDR3 bases are TGTGCCAGCAGCTTCGGAGGGTTCTCGGCCTACGAGCAGTACTTC. As protein: CASSFGGFSAYEQYF.

The V gene is TRBV7-9, the J gene TRBJ1-4; D not resolved. Germline lookup yields CDR1 SEHNR and CDR2 FQNEAQ (reference sequence). Trimming took 5 bases from V and 8 from J, leaving 15 bases between them. This CDR3 comprises 14 residues. The CDR3 loop reads CASSPPPVVEKLFF. DNA for the CDR3: TGTGCCAGCAGCCCTCCCCCGGTCGTAGAAAAACTGTTTTTT.

The rearrangement uses TRBV4-1 and TRBJ1-3; D might be TRBD1 (6 bases). The CDR3 is 20 amino acids. Trimming took 1 base from V and 0 from J, leaving 22 bases between them. CDR1 and CDR2 (germline): MGHRA, YSYEKL. Here the CDR3 DNA reads TGCGCCAGCAGCCAAGCCAGCCTGACGGGACATAGATTCTCTGGAAACACCATATATTTT. Translated: CASSQASLTGHRFSGNTIYF.

This clone came up many times. The chain recombines TRBV5-6 with TRBJ1-1; D perhaps matches TRBD1 (6 bases). V shed 0 bases and J shed 1 base, with 7 bases lying between them. The CDR3 is made up of 14 amino acids. Germline lookup yields CDR1 SGHDT and CDR2 YYEEEE. The CDR3 DNA follows: TGTGCCAGCAGCTTGGTAGGGGGGAACACTGAAGCTTTCTTT. This codes for CASSLVGGNTEAFF.

This chain links TRBV29-1 with TRBJ1-2; perhaps TRBD1 as D (5 bases). The CDR3 runs 12 residues. CDR1 SQVTM and CDR2 ANQGSEA come from the germline V gene. V shed 3 bases and J shed 4 bases, with 9 bases lying between them. The CDR3 protein is CSVESGFYGYTF. In nucleotides, the CDR3 is TGCAGCGTTGAGTCAGGGTTCTATGGCTACACCTTC. The entire variable domain, with the rest obtained from reference TRBV29-1 and TRBJ1-2, is as follows: SAVISQKPSRDICQRGTSLTIQCQVDSQVTMMFWYRQQPGQSLTLIATANQGSEATYESGFVIDKFPISRPNLTFSTLTVSNMSPEDSSIYLCSVESGFYGYTFGSGTRLTVV.

The V and J genes are TRBV7-9 and TRBJ1-6; TRBD1 might be the D (5 bases). Trimming took 5 bases from V and 7 from J, leaving 15 bases between them. The CDR3 runs 15 residues. In germline, CDR1 is SEHNR, CDR2 FQNEAQ (reference sequence). This CDR3 is CASSPPGGTNSPLHF. DNA of the CDR3: TGTGCCAGCAGCCCCCCGGGGGGGACGAATTCACCCCTCCACTTT. The variable domain in full, completed from reference TRBV7-9 and TRBJ1-6, reads DTGVSQNPRHKITKRGQNVTFRCDPISEHNRLYWYRQTLGQGPEFLTYFQNEAQLEKSRLLSDRFSAERPKGSFSTLEIQRTEQGDSAMYLCASSPPGGTNSPLHFGNGTRLTVT.

This chain links TRBV12-3 or TRBV12-4 with TRBJ1-2; the D is unclear. The germline V and J ends were trimmed by 6 bases and 9 bases, with 2 bases remaining between them. The CDR3 totals 8 residues. The CDR3 nucleotides read TGTGCCAGCAGCAGCTACACCTTC. This sequence encodes CASSSYTF.

The chain employs TRBV13 and TRBJ2-1; 8 bases fit TRBD2. The CDR3 runs 17 residues. CDR1 is PRHDT, CDR2 FYEKMQ, per germline (reference sequence). V was pared by 2 bases and J by 8 bases, with 14 bases of the junction left unmatched. CDR3 sequence (DNA): TGTGCCAGCAGCTTATTGGGTAGCGGGGAGGTAGGTGATGAGCAGTTCTTC. It codes for CASSLLGSGEVGDEQFF.